Sequencing of this T cell receptor beta chain was carried out in a study of STAT5B mutations in CD4+ large granular lymphocyte leukemia. The study's findings and limits: TRBV06-family usage was enriched in top patient clones (8/27) versus controls (2/35).

The repertoire was sequenced with immunoSEQ multiplex PCR; TCRdb's copy has only in-frame clones and lacks some. The sample consists of tens of thousands of clones, approximately 67% of them appearing once. V lost 4 bases and J 6 bases, leaving 13 bases between the germline ends. CDR3 length equals 13 residues. Per germline, CDR1 SGHNT and CDR2 YENEEA. Healthy controls were blood donor buffy coats. A remark on this clone: Its antigen remains unidentified.

This receptor was identified in a human donor in good health. The sequencing input was CD4+ T cells from blood buffy coats. This chain connects TRBV11-3 to TRBJ2-7; tentatively, D is TRBD2 (5 bases). The CDR3 DNA reads as TGTGCCAGCAGCTCCACCAGAGAGGGCGAGCAGTACTTC. Its protein is CASSSTREGEQYF.